A single sample is the source of the 29 T cell receptor beta chains below, sequenced in a study of CD8 T cell repertoires and HIV-1 epitope variants. TCRdb's copy holds only in-frame clones and misses some; the assay was immunoSEQ multiplex PCR. This table has roughly 5,500 clones, about two thirds appearing once. These receptors lack a known antigen. Material for sequencing was cultured CD8+ T cells derived from PBMCs. These receptors all come from a male donor with HIV.

The gene calls are TRBV19 and TRBJ1-1, with TRBD1 as a possible D gene (5 bases). CDR1 is LNHDA, CDR2 SQIVND, per germline (reference sequence). V shed 6 bases and J shed 3 bases, with 17 bases lying between them. The CDR3 spans 15 residues. The CDR3 region has the DNA TGTGCCAGTAGAACGCAGGGCAACCTGGACACTGAAGCTTTCTTT. Translation gives CASRTQGNLDTEAFF.

This chain connects TRBV6-5 to TRBJ2-1; D uncertain. Germline CDR1 reads MNHEY; CDR2 reads SVGAGI. The CDR3 consists of 16 residues. Deletions cut 1 base from V and 10 bases from J, with 20 bases between. CDR3 coding DNA: TGTGCCAGCAGTTACTTTTTGGGGTCCTGGCTGCACGAGCAGTTCTTC. Amino acids: CASSYFLGSWLHEQFF.

V and J are TRBV2 and TRBJ2-1; 8 nucleotides align to TRBD2. The junction had 9 bases not matched to a gene; V was cut back by 6 bases and J by 8 bases. This CDR3 has 14 residues. Germline assignment: CDR1 SNHLY and CDR2 FYNNEI. The CDR3 is CASSNSGMNDEQFF. The CDR3 nucleotides are TGTGCCAGCAGCAATAGCGGGATGAACGATGAGCAGTTCTTC.

The sample holds a few counts of this clone. The chain combines TRBV9 with TRBJ2-2; no clear D. Germline V gene data show CDR1 as SGDLS and CDR2 as YYNGEE. The V end lost 3 bases, the J end lost 3 bases, and 6 bases lay between the germline ends. This CDR3 spans 13 amino acids. The CDR3, as DNA: TGTGCCAGCAGCGATGATCACACCGGGGAGCTGTTTTTT. It is translated as CASSDDHTGELFF.

V usage is TRBV5-6 and J usage is TRBJ1-3; D ambiguous. Germline assignment: CDR1 SGHDT and CDR2 YYEEEE. The CDR3 has 16 residues. Trimming pared 0 bases from V and 0 bases from J, leaving 10 bases between. The CDR3 DNA reads as TGTGCCAGCAGCTTGGAACTCGTCCGCTCTGGAAACACCATATATTTT. Encoded protein: CASSLELVRSGNTIYF.

The chain is built from TRBV10-3 and TRBJ2-5, with 10 bases that match TRBD1. The CDR3 runs 14 residues. The V gene end was trimmed by 6 bases and the J gene end by 5 bases; junction bases not matched to a gene: 6. Germline CDR1 and CDR2: ENHRY and SYGVKD. CDR3 sequence (DNA): TGTGCCATCAGCGACAGGGGGCTGGAGGAGACCCAGTACTTC. It is translated as CAISDRGLEETQYF.

CDR3 sequence (DNA): TGTGCCAGCAGTTTTCGGACTAGCGGGGCAGAGACCCAGTACTTC. Translating it yields CASSFRTSGAETQYF. The chain carries TRBV28 and TRBJ2-5, with TRBD2 matching over 12 bases. This CDR3 is 15 amino acids long. Trimming took 3 bases from V and 4 from J; bases not matched to a gene: 3. Germline CDR1 and CDR2: MDHEN and SYDVKM.

The rearrangement uses TRBV6-1 and TRBJ2-6; the D gene is possibly TRBD1 (6 bases). The CDR3 runs to 18 residues. V lost 0 bases and J 7 bases, leaving 19 bases between the germline ends. CDR1 is MNHNS and CDR2 is SASEGT in the germline V gene. This CDR3 is CASSEATRVTGTANVLTF. DNA for the CDR3: TGTGCCAGCAGTGAAGCGACGAGGGTGACAGGCACTGCCAACGTCCTGACTTTC.

The chain carries TRBV6-5 and TRBJ2-2; a weak D match, TRBD1 (5 bases). V was clipped by 0 bases and J by 1 base, with 9 bases between them. Germline V CDR1 and CDR2: MNHEY, SVGAGI. The CDR3 is 16 amino acids. CDR3 DNA: TGTGCCAGCAGTTACTCCCCAGGGCGGAACACCGGGGAGCTGTTTTTT. Residues: CASSYSPGRNTGELFF.

This clone appeared a few times. V usage is TRBV9 and J usage is TRBJ2-1; 8 bases line up with TRBD2. Trimming removed 0 bases from V and 1 base from J; junction bases left unmatched: 3. This CDR3 region has 16 residues. Germline V CDR1 and CDR2: SGDLS, YYNGEE. Written as DNA, the CDR3 is TGTGCCAGCAGCGTAGGGCTAGCGGGTTCCTACAATGAGCAGTTCTTC. It yields the protein CASSVGLAGSYNEQFF.

The J gene is TRBJ2-5, the V gene TRBV28; TRBD1 aligns across 8 bases. Germline V gene sequence: CDR1 MDHEN, CDR2 SYDVKM. The J segment lost 0 bases and the V segment lost 6 bases, leaving 6 bases of the junction unmatched. This CDR3 spans 15 amino acids. CDR3 DNA: TGTGCCAGCAGCTCCCAGGACAGGGACCAAGAGACCCAGTACTTC. This gives the protein CASSSQDRDQETQYF.

This clone has more than one count but fewer than ten. The chain joins TRBV5-6 to TRBJ1-2; maybe TRBD1 (6 bases). From germline, CDR1 is SGHDT and CDR2 YYEEEE. With 0 bases removed from V and 9 bases from J, the gap between germline ends came to 15 bases. The CDR3 extends over 14 amino acids. As DNA, the CDR3 is TGTGCCAGCAGCTTGGGGCAGGGGCTGATACGCTACACCTTC. Protein product: CASSLGQGLIRYTF.

The chain employs TRBV6-1 and TRBJ1-1, with D possibly being TRBD1 (5 bases). CDR3 length: 13 residues. The V and J ends lost 5 bases and 4 bases respectively, with 11 bases between them. CDR1 and CDR2 (germline): MNHNS, SASEGT. CDR3 sequence: CASSHGGITEAFF. The DNA for the CDR3 is TGTGCCAGCAGTCACGGGGGAATCACTGAAGCTTTCTTT.

The rearrangement links TRBV9 to TRBJ2-3; 9 bases line up with TRBD2. CDR1 and CDR2 from the germline V gene are SGDLS and YYNGEE. CDR3 size: 16 residues. J lost 5 bases, V lost 0 bases, and 7 bases had no gene match. The CDR3 here is CASSVGRLAGRDTQYF. The DNA for the CDR3 is TGTGCCAGCAGCGTAGGACGGCTAGCGGGGAGAGATACGCAGTATTTT.

V is TRBV27 and J is TRBJ2-2; tentative D call: TRBD1 (6 bases). The CDR3 loop spans 14 amino acids. Deletions cut 5 bases from V and 6 bases from J, with 13 bases between. Germline lookup yields CDR1 MNHEY and CDR2 SMNVEV (reference sequence). The CDR3 DNA is TGTGCCAGCAGTGCCTACAGGGTTGCCGGGGAGCTGTTTTTT. It is translated as CASSAYRVAGELFF.

This clone has more than one count but fewer than ten. This chain links TRBV2 with TRBJ2-2; D not resolved. V lost 7 bases and J lost 0, with 12 bases in between. CDR3 length: 15 residues. Germline values: CDR1 SNHLY, CDR2 FYNNEI. In DNA, the CDR3 is TGTGCCAGCAAGTCAACATACGCGAACACCGGGGAGCTGTTTTTT. Protein sequence: CASKSTYANTGELFF.

The V call is TRBV11-2, the J call TRBJ2-7; 7 positions match TRBD1. This CDR3 is built from 14 residues. The germline V gene encodes CDR1 SGHAT and CDR2 FQNNGV. The V segment lost 3 bases and the J segment 7 bases; nucleotides outside the gene matches: 9. CDR3 residues: CASSLGQYLREQYF. CDR3 DNA sequence: TGTGCCAGCAGCTTGGGACAGTACCTTCGTGAGCAGTACTTC.

This clone has just a few counts. The chain employs TRBV5-1 and TRBJ2-7; 7 positions match TRBD1. The germline V gene has CDR1 SGHRS and CDR2 YFSETQ. The CDR3 length is 14 residues. J lost 5 bases, V lost 1 base, and 6 bases had no gene match. The CDR3 loop is CASSLYQGDHEQYF. CDR3 nucleotide sequence: TGCGCCAGCAGCTTGTACCAGGGGGACCACGAGCAGTACTTC.

The V and J genes are TRBV28 and TRBJ2-7, with 7 bases fitting TRBD1. The CDR3 length is 16 residues. V shed 9 bases and J 4 bases; nucleotides not matched to a gene: 18. CDR1 MDHEN and CDR2 SYDVKM come from the germline V gene. CDR3 residues: CASGQVGTGKKYEQYF. The CDR3 DNA sequence: TGTGCCAGTGGACAGGTCGGTACAGGGAAAAAGTACGAGCAGTACTTC.

The chain carries TRBV19 and TRBJ2-7, with D tentatively TRBD2 (6 bases). This CDR3 comprises 13 residues. Germline V gives CDR1 LNHDA, CDR2 SQIVND (reference sequence). V dropped 6 bases and J dropped 5 bases, with 14 bases sitting between them. The CDR3 is CASSSEGFHEQYF. The CDR3 nucleotides are TGTGCCAGTAGCTCGGAGGGGTTTCACGAGCAGTACTTC.

The V and J genes are TRBV6-5 and TRBJ1-1; D unresolved. V was clipped by 2 bases and J by 4 bases, with 17 bases between them. The CDR3 loop spans 16 amino acids. Germline V CDR1 and CDR2: MNHEY, SVGAGI. As DNA, the CDR3 is TGTGCCAGCAGTTACAACGCCTTCGGGCCAGTCACTGAAGCTTTCTTT. Residues: CASSYNAFGPVTEAFF.

The chain couples TRBV15 to TRBJ2-2; 7 nucleotides line up with TRBD1. The CDR3 loop spans 14 amino acids. Trimming removed 1 base from V and 7 bases from J; junction bases left unmatched: 3. Germline values: CDR1 LNHNV, CDR2 YYDKDF (reference sequence). The CDR3 sequence is CATSRVTGDGELFF. The CDR3, as DNA: TGTGCCACCAGCAGAGTAACAGGGGACGGGGAGCTGTTTTTT. Drawing the rest from reference TRBV15 and TRBJ2-2, the complete variable domain is DAMVIQNPRYQVTQFGKPVTLSCSQTLNHNVMYWYQQKSSQAPKLLFHYYDKDFNNEADTPDNFQSRRPNTSFCFLDIRSPGLGDTAMYLCATSRVTGDGELFFGEGSRLTVL.

This clone was counted a few times. The V call is TRBV7-8, the J call TRBJ2-1, with a possible D match to TRBD1 (6 bases). The V end was cut by 5 bases, the J end by 6 bases, with 14 bases between. There are 14 residues in the CDR3. Germline-derived CDR1 and CDR2 are SGHVS and FQNEAQ. In nucleotides, the CDR3 is TGTGCCAGCAGCCGGTGGGACACCCCCAATGAGCAGTTCTTC. Residues: CASSRWDTPNEQFF.

The rearrangement uses TRBV27 and TRBJ1-2, with D maybe TRBD1 (5 bases). The CDR3 covers 14 residues. Germline V CDR1 and CDR2: MNHEY, SMNVEV (reference sequence). Trimming left V 2 bases short and J 3 bases short, with 10 bases between. The CDR3 DNA reads TGTGCCAGCAGTTTACTTGGGGGGTACTATGGCTACACCTTC. Its protein is CASSLLGGYYGYTF.

This rearrangement joins TRBV15 to TRBJ2-3; perhaps TRBD2 as D (6 bases). Trimming shortened V by 4 bases and J by 1 base, and 18 bases separated the two germline ends. This CDR3 comprises 17 residues. The germline CDR1 and CDR2 sequences are LNHNV and YYDKDF (reference sequence). CDR3 protein: CATSKFRRTTGTDTQYF. CDR3 DNA sequence: TGTGCCACCAGCAAATTTAGACGGACTACCGGCACAGATACGCAGTATTTT.

The genes are TRBV27 and TRBJ1-2; 7 bases are a match to TRBD1. Germline-derived CDR1 and CDR2 are MNHEY and SMNVEV (reference sequence). Trimming removed 5 bases from V and 4 bases from J; junction bases left unmatched: 7. CDR3 length: 14 residues. CDR3 nucleotides: TGTGCCAGCAGTCCTGGACAGGCCCTCTATGGCTACACCTTC. It yields the protein CASSPGQALYGYTF.

The V gene is TRBV6-1, the J gene TRBJ1-2, with 9 bases fitting TRBD1. The J segment lost 6 bases and the V segment lost 5 bases, leaving 7 bases of the junction unmatched. Germline assignment: CDR1 MNHNS and CDR2 SASEGT. This CDR3 is built from 14 residues. The DNA for the CDR3 is TGTGCCAGCAGTTTTGGACAGGGGATCCATGGCTACACCTTC. Its protein is CASSFGQGIHGYTF.

The sample holds one count of this clone. The chain recombines TRBV6-5 with TRBJ2-1; D unclear. The V and J ends lost 2 bases and 8 bases respectively, with 10 bases between them. The CDR3 extends over 13 amino acids. Germline CDR1 reads MNHEY; CDR2 reads SVGAGI. The chain's CDR3 is CASSYEETHEQFF. CDR3 DNA: TGTGCCAGCAGTTACGAAGAGACGCATGAGCAGTTCTTC.

V is TRBV6-9 and J is TRBJ1-2, with D hard to call. The germline CDR1 and CDR2 sequences are MNHGY and SVAAGI. The CDR3 length is 16 residues. The V and J ends lost 5 bases and 3 bases respectively, with 19 bases between them. The chain's CDR3 is CASSELPQDLDYGYTF. The CDR3 DNA follows: TGTGCCAGCAGTGAACTTCCACAAGACCTAGACTATGGCTACACCTTC.